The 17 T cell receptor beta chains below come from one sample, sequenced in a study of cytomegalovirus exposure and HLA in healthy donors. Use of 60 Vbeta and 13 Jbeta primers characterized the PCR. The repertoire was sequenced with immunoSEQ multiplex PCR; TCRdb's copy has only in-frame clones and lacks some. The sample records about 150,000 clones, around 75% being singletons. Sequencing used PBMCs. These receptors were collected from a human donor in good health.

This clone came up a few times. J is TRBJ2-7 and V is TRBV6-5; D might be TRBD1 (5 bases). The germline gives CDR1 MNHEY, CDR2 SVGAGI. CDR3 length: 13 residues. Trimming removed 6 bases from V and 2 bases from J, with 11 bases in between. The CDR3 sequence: CASRSQVPYEQYF. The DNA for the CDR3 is TGTGCCAGCAGATCACAGGTCCCCTACGAGCAGTACTTC.

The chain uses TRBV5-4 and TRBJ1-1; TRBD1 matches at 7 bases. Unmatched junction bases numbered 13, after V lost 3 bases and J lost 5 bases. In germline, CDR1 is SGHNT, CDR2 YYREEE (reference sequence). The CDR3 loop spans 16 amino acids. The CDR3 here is CASSSKGAAPGTEAFF. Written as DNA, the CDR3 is TGTGCCAGCAGCTCGAAGGGGGCGGCTCCCGGGACTGAAGCTTTCTTT.

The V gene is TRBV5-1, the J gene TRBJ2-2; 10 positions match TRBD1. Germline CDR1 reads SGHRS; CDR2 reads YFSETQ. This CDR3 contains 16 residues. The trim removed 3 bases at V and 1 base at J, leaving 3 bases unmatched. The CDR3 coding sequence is TGCGCCAGCAGCTCCGGGACAGGGGTGAACACCGGGGAGCTGTTTTTT. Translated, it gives CASSSGTGVNTGELFF. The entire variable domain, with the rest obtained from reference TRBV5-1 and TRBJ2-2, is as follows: KAGVTQTPRYLIKTRGQQVTLSCSPISGHRSVSWYQQTPGQGLQFLFEYFSETQRNKGNFPGRFSGRQFSNSRSEMNVSTLELGDSALYLCASSSGTGVNTGELFFGEGSRLTVL.

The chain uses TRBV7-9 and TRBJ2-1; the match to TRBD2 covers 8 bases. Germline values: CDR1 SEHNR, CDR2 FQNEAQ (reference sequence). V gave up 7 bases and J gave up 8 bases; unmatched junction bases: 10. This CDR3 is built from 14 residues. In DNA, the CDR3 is TGTGCCAGCACTAAGAGGACTAGCATCGATGAGCAGTTCTTC. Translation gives CASTKRTSIDEQFF.

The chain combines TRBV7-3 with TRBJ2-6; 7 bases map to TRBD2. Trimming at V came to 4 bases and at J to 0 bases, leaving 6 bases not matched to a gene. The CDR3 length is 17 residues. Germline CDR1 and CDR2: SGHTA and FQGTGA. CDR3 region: CASSSGGTPSGANVLTF. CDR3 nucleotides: TGTGCCAGCAGCTCCGGGGGGACCCCCTCTGGGGCCAACGTCCTGACTTTC. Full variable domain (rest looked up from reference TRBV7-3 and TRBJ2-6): GAGVSQTPSNKVTEKGKYVELRCDPISGHTALYWYRQSLGQGPEFLIYFQGTGAADDSGLPNDRFFAVRPEGSVSTLKIQRTERGDSAVYLCASSSGGTPSGANVLTFGAGSRLTVL.

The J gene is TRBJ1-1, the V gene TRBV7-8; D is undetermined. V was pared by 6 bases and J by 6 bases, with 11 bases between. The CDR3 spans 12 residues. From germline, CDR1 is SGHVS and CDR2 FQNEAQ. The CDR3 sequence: CASSEEVSEAFF. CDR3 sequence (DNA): TGTGCCAGCAGTGAGGAAGTGTCTGAAGCTTTCTTT.

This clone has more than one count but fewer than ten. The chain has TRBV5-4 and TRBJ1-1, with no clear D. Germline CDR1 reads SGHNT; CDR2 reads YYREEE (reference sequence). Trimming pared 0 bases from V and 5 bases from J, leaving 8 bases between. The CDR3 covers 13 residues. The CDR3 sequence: CASSLAGRTEAFF. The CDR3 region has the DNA TGTGCCAGCAGCTTGGCCGGGAGGACTGAAGCTTTCTTT.

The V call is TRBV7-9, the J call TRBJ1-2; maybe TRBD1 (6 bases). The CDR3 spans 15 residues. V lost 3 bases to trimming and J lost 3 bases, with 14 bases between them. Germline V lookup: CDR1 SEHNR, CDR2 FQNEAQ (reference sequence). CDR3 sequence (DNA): TGTGCCAGCAGCTTTATTGGGGGCTTAGACTATGGCTACACCTTC. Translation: CASSFIGGLDYGYTF.

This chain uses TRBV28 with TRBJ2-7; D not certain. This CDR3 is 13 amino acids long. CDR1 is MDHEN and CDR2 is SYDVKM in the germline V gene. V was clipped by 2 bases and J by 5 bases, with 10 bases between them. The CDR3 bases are TGTGCCAGCAGTTTAGCGGCGGTAAACGAGCAGTACTTC. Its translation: CASSLAAVNEQYF. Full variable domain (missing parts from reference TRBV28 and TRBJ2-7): DVKVTQSSRYLVKRTGEKVFLECVQDMDHENMFWYRQDPGLGLRLIYFSYDVKMKEKGDIPEGYSVSREKKERFSLILESASTNQTSMYLCASSLAAVNEQYFGPGTRLTVT.

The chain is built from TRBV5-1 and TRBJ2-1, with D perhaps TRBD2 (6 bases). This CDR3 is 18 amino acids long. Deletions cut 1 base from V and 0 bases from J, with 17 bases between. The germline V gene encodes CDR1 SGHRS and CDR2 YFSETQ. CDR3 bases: TGCGCCAGCAGCTTGAGGTTAGGCGGGAAAGGCTCCTACAATGAGCAGTTCTTC. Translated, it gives CASSLRLGGKGSYNEQFF.

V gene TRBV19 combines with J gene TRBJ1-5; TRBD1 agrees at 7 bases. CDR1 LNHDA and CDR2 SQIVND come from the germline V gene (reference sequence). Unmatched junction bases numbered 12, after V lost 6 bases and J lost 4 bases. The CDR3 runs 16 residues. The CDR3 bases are TGTGCCAGTAGGCTCCGAGGGGGCGCGTCTAATCAGCCCCAGCATTTT. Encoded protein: CASRLRGGASNQPQHF.

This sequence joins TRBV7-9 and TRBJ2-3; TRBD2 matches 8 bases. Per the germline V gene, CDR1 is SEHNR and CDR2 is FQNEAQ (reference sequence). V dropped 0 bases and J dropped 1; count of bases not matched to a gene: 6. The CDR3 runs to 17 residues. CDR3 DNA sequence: TGTGCCAGCAGCTTAGCTGCGGGACTAGATGGCACAGATACGCAGTATTTT. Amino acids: CASSLAAGLDGTDTQYF.

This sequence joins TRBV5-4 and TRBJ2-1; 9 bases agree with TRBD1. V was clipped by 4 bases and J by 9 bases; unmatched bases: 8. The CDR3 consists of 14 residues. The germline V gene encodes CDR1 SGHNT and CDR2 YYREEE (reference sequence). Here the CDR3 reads CASSMGQGFGEQFF. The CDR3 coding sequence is TGTGCCAGCAGCATGGGACAGGGTTTTGGTGAGCAGTTCTTC.

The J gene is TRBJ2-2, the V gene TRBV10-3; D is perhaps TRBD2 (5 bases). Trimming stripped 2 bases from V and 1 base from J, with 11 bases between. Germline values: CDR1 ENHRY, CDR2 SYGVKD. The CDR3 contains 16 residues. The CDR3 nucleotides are TGTGCCATCAGTGAGAGGTTAGGACTGAACACCGGGGAGCTGTTTTTT. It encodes CAISERLGLNTGELFF.

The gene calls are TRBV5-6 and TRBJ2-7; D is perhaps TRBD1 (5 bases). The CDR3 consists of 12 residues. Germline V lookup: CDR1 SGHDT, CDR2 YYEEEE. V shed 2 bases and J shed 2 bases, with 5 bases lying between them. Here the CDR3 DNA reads TGTGCCAGCAGCTTACAGGCCTACGAGCAGTACTTC. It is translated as CASSLQAYEQYF.

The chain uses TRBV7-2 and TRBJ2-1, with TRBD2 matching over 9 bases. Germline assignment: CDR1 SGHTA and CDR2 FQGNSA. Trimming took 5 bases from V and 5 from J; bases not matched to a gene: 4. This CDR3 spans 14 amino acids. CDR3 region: CASSPTSGNNEQFF. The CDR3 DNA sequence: TGTGCCAGCAGCCCGACTAGCGGAAACAATGAGCAGTTCTTC.

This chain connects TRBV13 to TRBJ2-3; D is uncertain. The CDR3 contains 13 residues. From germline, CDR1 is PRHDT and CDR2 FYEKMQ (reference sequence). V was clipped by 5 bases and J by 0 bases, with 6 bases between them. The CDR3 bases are TGTGCCAGCAGCGCAACTAGCACAGATACGCAGTATTTT. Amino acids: CASSATSTDTQYF. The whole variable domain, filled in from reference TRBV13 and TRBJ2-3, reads AAGVIQSPRHLIKEKRETATLKCYPIPRHDTVYWYQQGPGQDPQFLISFYEKMQSDKGSIPDRFSAQQFSDYHSELNMSSLELGDSALYFCASSATSTDTQYFGPGTRLTVL.